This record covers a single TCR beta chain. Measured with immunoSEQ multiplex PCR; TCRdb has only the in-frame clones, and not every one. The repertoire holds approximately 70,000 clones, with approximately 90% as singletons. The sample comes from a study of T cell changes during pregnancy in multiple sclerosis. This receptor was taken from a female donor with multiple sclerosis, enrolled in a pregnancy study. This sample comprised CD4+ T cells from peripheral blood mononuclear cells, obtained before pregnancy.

The CDR3 sequence: CASSSPGQGSQPQHF. The CDR3 nucleotides are TGTGCCAGCAGTTCTCCGGGACAGGGAAGTCAGCCCCAGCATTTT. The rearrangement links TRBV28 to TRBJ1-5, with 9 bases fitting TRBD1. The CDR3 has 15 residues. V dropped 4 bases and J dropped 6; count of bases not matched to a gene: 7. The V gene's germline CDR1 is MDHEN and CDR2 SYDVKM.